This T cell receptor beta chain was captured in a study of blood T cell repertoires in COVID-19. The germline gives CDR1 LNHNV, CDR2 YYDKDF (reference sequence). The CDR3 is 18 amino acids. The junction had 12 bases not matched to a gene; V was cut back by 3 bases and J by 3 bases. Produced via immunoSEQ multiplex PCR; TCRdb's table is partial and in-frame only. Among some 58,000 clones, around nine tenths were seen once, and the ten largest hold 3% to 5%. The rearrangement links TRBV15 to TRBJ1-3; TRBD1 agrees at 9 bases. The sample consisted of peripheral blood. The clonotype was recovered from a man aged 50 to 60 with acute or convalescent COVID-19. The CDR3 spells CATSSATGTGNFGNTIYF. In DNA, the CDR3 is TGTGCCACCAGCAGCGCAACCGGGACAGGGAATTTTGGAAACACCATATATTTT.